The 24 T cell receptor beta chains reported below all come from one sample, sequenced in a study of early T cells in non-severe SARS-CoV-2 infection. MiXCR, run by TCRdb on the 5' RACE reads, gives a single entry per CDR3 protein. The sample includes 50,000 to 55,000 distinct CDR3 sequences, 7.5% to 10% of them seen just once. The sample comprised whole blood. These receptors were collected from an adult who was a healthcare worker with PCR-confirmed SARS-CoV-2 infection or an uninfected control (not recorded which).

This clonotype was recorded many times. The chain employs TRBV6-5 and TRBJ2-7, with TRBD1 as a possible D gene (6 bases). The germline V gene encodes CDR1 MNHEY and CDR2 SVGAGI. Trimming removed 4 bases at V and 4 bases at J, with 11 bases between. CDR3 length: 13 residues. The CDR3, as DNA: TGTGCCAGCAGTTCCGGGACACCTTACGAGCAGTACTTC. It specifies CASSSGTPYEQYF.

This clonotype has ten or more counts. The rearrangement uses TRBV7-6 and TRBJ1-4; D is possibly TRBD1 (5 bases). Trimming cost V 11 bases and J 4 bases, with 14 bases left between them. The CDR3 spans 13 residues. Germline V gives CDR1 SGHVS, CDR2 FNYEAQ. In DNA form, the CDR3 reads TGTGCCGACAGCTCGGGGCTTAATGAAAAACTGTTTTTT. Translated, it gives CADSSGLNEKLFF.

V and J are TRBV19 and TRBJ2-5, with D hard to call. The ends were cut back, 10 bases at V and 1 base at J, with 16 bases in the middle. This CDR3 is built from 14 residues. From germline, CDR1 is LNHDA and CDR2 SQIVND (reference sequence). The CDR3 loop reads CATSPRTPQETQYF. For the CDR3, the DNA is TGTGCCACCTCCCCCCGGACCCCCCAAGAGACCCAGTACTTC.

Ten or more counts support this clonotype. The gene calls are TRBV4-3 and TRBJ1-2; no clear D gene. The V end was cut by 1 base, the J end by 5 bases, with 8 bases between. Germline loops: CDR1 LGHNA, CDR2 YSLEER. The CDR3 runs to 13 residues. The DNA of the CDR3 is TGCGCCAGCAGCCAAGGTCGTGGATATGGCTACACCTTC. Its translation: CASSQGRGYGYTF.

In DNA form, the CDR3 reads TGCAGCGCAGAAGGCAGGGGGGTGTTTTTT. Translated, it gives CSAEGRGVFF. The chain joins TRBV29-1 to TRBJ2-2; TRBD1 might be the D (7 bases). The length of the CDR3 is 10 residues. Germline V gene lookup returns CDR1 SQVTM and CDR2 ANQGSEA. Trimming removed 7 bases at V and 15 bases at J, with 15 bases between.

The V call is TRBV7-2, the J call TRBJ2-3; D ambiguous. Germline loops: CDR1 SGHTA, CDR2 FQGNSA. CDR3 length: 13 amino acids. V was clipped by 0 bases and J by 7 bases, with 8 bases between them. DNA for the CDR3: TGTGCCAGCAGCTTAGCGTGGACGAATACGCAGTATTTT. It encodes CASSLAWTNTQYF.

At least ten counts were recorded for this clonotype. The chain recombines TRBV12-3 or TRBV12-4 with TRBJ2-5, with 10 positions matching TRBD1. J was trimmed by 5 bases and V by 4 bases; bases with no gene match: 7. The CDR3 has 15 residues. The CDR3 DNA sequence: TGTGCCAGCAGTTCCGGGACAGGGGAAAGGGAGACCCAGTACTTC. Residues: CASSSGTGERETQYF.

This clonotype was detected ten times or more. The gene calls are TRBV27 and TRBJ2-7; D is unclear. The CDR3 totals 13 residues. Germline lookup yields CDR1 MNHEY and CDR2 SMNVEV (reference sequence). V dropped 5 bases and J dropped 0 bases, with 8 bases sitting between them. CDR3 in DNA: TGTGCCAGCAGTGCTATGAACTCCTACGAGCAGTACTTC. Translation: CASSAMNSYEQYF.

J is TRBJ2-1 and V is TRBV3-1; D is possibly TRBD2 (6 bases). The CDR3 contains 17 residues. Germline V gene data show CDR1 as LGHDT and CDR2 as YNNKEL (reference sequence). Trimming removed 3 bases at V and 2 bases at J, with 17 bases between. The CDR3 protein is CASSQDYGGEPYNEQFF. CDR3 nucleotides: TGTGCCAGCAGCCAGGATTACGGAGGGGAACCCTACAATGAGCAGTTCTTC.

This clonotype has ten or more counts. V usage is TRBV15 and J usage is TRBJ2-1, with TRBD2 matching 13 bases. Trimming took 3 bases from V and 2 from J; bases not matched to a gene: 4. The CDR3 has 17 amino acids. The germline V gene encodes CDR1 LNHNV and CDR2 YYDKDF (reference sequence). The CDR3 loop is CATSRETSGRAYNEQFF. CDR3 nucleotides: TGTGCCACCAGCAGGGAAACTAGCGGGAGGGCCTACAATGAGCAGTTCTTC.

This clonotype was counted many times. This chain uses TRBV28 with TRBJ1-3; TRBD1 aligns across 12 bases. V lost 6 bases, J lost 5 bases, and 8 bases stayed unmatched. The length of the CDR3 is 16 residues. In germline, CDR1 is MDHEN, CDR2 SYDVKM. The CDR3 sequence is CASSTMGQGARNTIYF. The CDR3 DNA sequence: TGTGCCAGCAGCACTATGGGACAGGGGGCTCGAAACACCATATATTTT.

This clonotype appeared many times. V is TRBV6-5 and J is TRBJ2-3; weak D call: TRBD1 (8 bases). V lost 5 bases and J 7 bases, leaving 19 bases between the germline ends. The V gene's germline CDR1 is MNHEY and CDR2 SVGAGI. CDR3 length equals 15 residues. The CDR3 sequence: CASSHGQGLPNTQYF. In nucleotides, the CDR3 is TGTGCCAGCAGTCACGGACAGGGACTACCAAATACGCAGTATTTT.

The sample holds a few counts of this clonotype. V is TRBV20-1 and J is TRBJ2-7; 7 nucleotides line up with TRBD1. The CDR3 is 15 residues long. The V segment lost 6 bases and the J segment 3 bases; nucleotides outside the gene matches: 14. Germline lookup yields CDR1 DFQATT and CDR2 SNEGSKA (reference sequence). CDR3 sequence: CSAAEVDRAGYEQYF. The CDR3 DNA sequence: TGCAGTGCCGCCGAAGTAGACAGGGCGGGCTACGAGCAGTACTTC.

The table lists this clonotype with many counts. The CDR3 reads CASSLNAGTGQPQHF. In DNA, the CDR3 is TGTGCCAGCAGCCTAAACGCCGGGACGGGTCAGCCCCAGCATTTT. The V call is TRBV7-2, the J call TRBJ1-5, with D maybe TRBD1 (5 bases). V shed 5 bases and J shed 6 bases, with 17 bases lying between them. The CDR3 totals 15 residues. Germline CDR1 reads SGHTA; CDR2 reads FQGNSA.

This clonotype was found many times. The genes are TRBV13 and TRBJ2-7; TRBD1 or TRBD2 may be the D gene (5 bases each). There are 15 residues in the CDR3. Germline assignment: CDR1 PRHDT and CDR2 FYEKMQ (reference sequence). Trimming stripped 2 bases from V and 0 bases from J, with 11 bases between. CDR3 in DNA: TGTGCCAGCAGCTTACGGGGCCTCTTCTCCTACGAGCAGTACTTC. Translation gives CASSLRGLFSYEQYF. The full variable domain, rest sourced from reference TRBV13 and TRBJ2-7, is AAGVIQSPRHLIKEKRETATLKCYPIPRHDTVYWYQQGPGQDPQFLISFYEKMQSDKGSIPDRFSAQQFSDYHSELNMSSLELGDSALYFCASSLRGLFSYEQYFGPGTRLTVT.

This clonotype was detected ten times or more. The rearrangement uses TRBV6-5 and TRBJ1-1; D unresolved. The germline CDR1 and CDR2 sequences are MNHEY and SVGAGI. The germline V and J ends were trimmed by 2 bases and 7 bases, with 11 bases remaining between them. This CDR3 has 13 residues. The CDR3 loop is CASSYRGGVEAFF. CDR3 coding DNA: TGTGCCAGCAGTTACCGAGGTGGGGTTGAAGCTTTCTTT.

The table lists this clonotype with a few counts. V gene TRBV28 combines with J gene TRBJ1-5; D gene ambiguous. The CDR3 has 12 residues. Trimming shortened V by 3 bases and J by 6 bases, and 6 bases separated the two germline ends. Germline V lookup: CDR1 MDHEN, CDR2 SYDVKM. The CDR3, as DNA: TGTGCCAGCAGTTTTTCAACTCAGCCCCAGCATTTT. Residues: CASSFSTQPQHF.

This sequence joins TRBV7-2 and TRBJ2-1; unclear D gene. Trimming took off 4 bases at V and 9 bases at J, with 19 bases between the two ends. This CDR3 is built from 15 residues. The germline V gene has CDR1 SGHTA and CDR2 FQGNSA. For the CDR3, the DNA is TGTGCCAGCAGCTCCTCGAACGCCCCCATGGGTGAGCAGTTCTTC. Protein product: CASSSSNAPMGEQFF.

V is TRBV7-2 and J is TRBJ2-3, with 9 bases matching TRBD2. Trimming took 2 bases from V and 1 from J; bases not matched to a gene: 7. This CDR3 is built from 17 residues. Per germline, CDR1 SGHTA and CDR2 FQGNSA. The CDR3 coding sequence is TGTGCCAGCAGCTTATCCTGGACTAGCGTAGGCACAGATACGCAGTATTTT. As protein: CASSLSWTSVGTDTQYF.

This clonotype was observed many times. The rearrangement links TRBV6-1 to TRBJ1-2; D remains unclear. Trimming removed 5 bases at V and 10 bases at J, with 8 bases between. The CDR3 runs to 10 residues. Germline assignment: CDR1 MNHNS and CDR2 SASEGT. CDR3 residues: CASSTRDYTF. CDR3 bases: TGTGCCAGCAGTACCAGAGACTACACCTTC.

This chain connects TRBV6-2 or TRBV6-3 to TRBJ2-7; TRBD1 is a possible D gene (5 bases). The CDR3 consists of 14 residues. Germline lookup yields CDR1 MNHEY and CDR2 SVGEGT. Trimming stripped 2 bases from V and 4 bases from J, with 12 bases between. CDR3 DNA: TGTGCCAGCAGTTACACAGAAACAGGATACGAGCAGTACTTC. Its protein is CASSYTETGYEQYF.

This clonotype was recorded many times. The chain links TRBV28 to TRBJ1-4; possibly TRBD1 for D (5 bases). Looked up from germline, CDR1 is MDHEN and CDR2 is SYDVKM. This CDR3 spans 19 amino acids. With 5 bases removed from V and 0 bases from J, the gap between germline ends came to 22 bases. Here the CDR3 DNA reads TGTGCCAGCAGTCCCCAGCGGGGGATCAGTTGGGCAACTAATGAAAAACTGTTTTTT. It is translated as CASSPQRGISWATNEKLFF.

This clonotype was seen repeatedly, ten times or more. The CDR3 sequence is CASSFSGRKNTGELFF. CDR3 nucleotides: TGTGCCAGCAGTTTCTCCGGGAGAAAGAACACCGGGGAGCTGTTTTTT. The rearrangement joins TRBV12-3 or TRBV12-4 to TRBJ2-2; D may be TRBD2 (6 bases). Trimming left V 3 bases short and J 1 base short, with 12 bases between. CDR3 length: 16 amino acids.

V is TRBV28 and J is TRBJ2-6; unclear D gene. Germline loops: CDR1 MDHEN, CDR2 SYDVKM. The V and J ends lost 5 bases and 2 bases respectively, with 4 bases between them. The CDR3 consists of 13 residues. The CDR3 DNA reads as TGTGCCAGCAGTCGGACTGGGGCCAACGTCCTGACTTTC. Protein: CASSRTGANVLTF.